This entry is about one T cell receptor beta chain. What antigen it recognizes has not been identified. Base-call qualities are not available, and no considerably larger clone is one nucleotide away. Whole blood was collected in K2EDTA tubes by collaborating institutions according to the institutions' own protocols. For TCRbeta analysis, collaborator samples were shipped as frozen whole blood, as isolated PBMCs, or as DNA extracted from either sample type. Here V drops 5 bases and J drops 3 bases, and the junction holds 3 bases not matched to any gene. The CDR3 runs 13 amino acids, cysteine and phenylalanine included. Just the 39-base CDR3 DNA is kept, in frame starting at base 1. Per the germline V gene (reference sequence), LGHDT is the CDR1 and YNNKEL is the CDR2. The data originate from a study of blood T cell repertoires in COVID-19 (dated by TCRdb to the early 2020s). About the full investigation: The collaborator samples originated in the United States, Italy and Spain and spanned the acute and convalescent phases of COVID-19. The samples were drawn from the first 160 participants of the ongoing ImmuneRACE study and from over 950 subjects provided by 6 global collaborators. Where available, HLA class I and class II types were obtained from metadata supplied by the sample provider rather than from assay-based typing. The material from the prospective study consisted of cDNA or gDNA derived from T cells, B-cell-depleted T cells, or PBMCs. Sample metadata almost always included a de-identified subject ID, COVID-19 status, age in years and sex. The repertoires were made available in a free public database intended to serve as a resource for research on the immune response to SARS-CoV-2. Deeply sampled blood TCRbeta repertoires from subjects exposed to, actively infected with, or recovered from COVID-19 were included in the dataset.

Beyond this particular receptor, the publication reports: The amount of clinical and demographic metadata varied by source and participant and was provided uncurated.

TCRbeta CDR3 regions were amplified from genomic DNA using the immunoSEQ Assay, a bias-controlled multiplex PCR. As for the authors' bioinformatics: The number of nucleated cells in each sample was estimated from the amplification of reference gene primers within the assay. To quantify the absolute abundance of each unique TCRbeta CDR3 rearrangement, sequence reads were collapsed and filtered. For each sample, productive Simpson clonality was calculated by taking the square root of Simpson's diversity index across productive rearrangements. TCRdb took this table from immuneACCESS and kept in-frame rearrangements with V and J called. Such tables lack part of the clones; where checked against another copy, unresolved V genes explain under half of the gap, and the rest is unexplained. V and J calls and clone size are as listed in that table; D and trimming were resolved from the DNA. The sample table holds 150,000 to 200,000 clones, of which 80% to 90% were seen once. Around 8.2% of the sample goes to the ten largest clones.

This sequence uses TRBV3-1 (or the pseudogene TRBV3-2) and TRBJ1-1; 7 bases in the junction line up with TRBD1. The source material was peripheral blood. This TCR was sampled from a man in his 60s with acute or convalescent COVID-19. The nucleotide sequence reads as follows: TGTGCCAGCAGCGAAGGGGGCCACACTGAAGCTTTCTTT. This is translated as CASSEGGHTEAFF.